This T cell receptor beta chain was identified in a study of PD-L1 blockade in urothelial cancer (TCRdb year 2017). About the study as a whole: All patients started therapy around 2014 and received atezolizumab 1,200 mg intravenously every 3 weeks. About 85% of the 29 patients were identified as males with urothelial cancer of bladder origin, and a prior smoking history was reported by 18 of 29 patients. Blood samples were analyzed at 3 weeks after treatment start (second dose) and at 6 weeks after treatment start. Blood samples gave median yields of 141,255 T cells and tens of thousands of unique TCRs, along with a median clonality of about 0.084. In the same patients who had TCR sequencing, pretreatment tumors also underwent whole exome sequencing and RNA sequencing. Somatic, immune and clinical correlates of response to PD-L1 blockade with atezolizumab in urothelial cancer were the focus of an exploratory multi-omic analysis. TCR sequencing covered pretreatment tumor samples and matched, serially collected peripheral blood taken before and after atezolizumab treatment. Durable clinical benefit was defined as progression-free survival longer than 6 months, and TCR features were also tested against progression-free and overall survival. Around 29 patients had pretreatment blood TCR-seq, some 25 had at least one posttreatment blood collection, and some 25 had tumor TCR-seq. Durable clinical benefit was achieved by nine patients and was not achieved by 20 patients. An ECOG performance status of 0 or 1 was recorded for the patients, and 0 to 3 prior chemotherapy regimens had been received by the patients.

In the case of this clone: Its antigen has not been determined. The sample holds no much larger clone one base away, and base qualities are not on file.

General study outcomes and caveats: Improved progression-free and overall survival was associated with having pretreatment peripheral blood TCR clonality below the median. At 3 weeks after the start of treatment, tumor-associated TCR clones in peripheral blood had expanded more in patients with durable benefit (n of about 20, p = 0.022). Because of the small sample size (n of about 29) and the many exploratory analyses performed, the results are intended to be regarded as hypothesis-generating.

Each PCR received spiked-in synthetic TCR analog templates so that absolute template abundance could be estimated from read counts. Using the immunoSEQ assay, TCRbeta CDR3 regions were amplified from genomic DNA with bias-controlled V and J gene primers. Rearranged TCRbeta segments were sequenced at approximately 20X coverage. Processing in the source paper ran as follows. Clustering was used to correct sequencing errors, and CDR3s were annotated against IMGT so that V, D and J genes could be assigned. Out-of-frame and stop-codon sequences were excluded, and only productive TCRbeta rearrangements were used in downstream analyses. To compute clonality, Shannon entropy was normalized by the log of the number of unique productive sequences and then subtracted from one. Clones differing between time points or between blood and tumor were identified using Fisher's exact test with Benjamini-Hochberg correction, with an adjusted p below 0.01 applied as the threshold. TCRdb provides this immuneACCESS table in a form limited to in-frame rearrangements. Some clones are lacking; in checked studies, under half of them reflect an unresolved V gene, and why the rest are absent is not known. D and trimming come from the DNA, and the V and J calls and clone size come from that table. Within this sample are tens of thousands of clones, with 80% to 85% of them counted one time only. Clones ranked in the top ten supply around a tenth of the sample.

Per the germline V gene, KGHSH is the CDR1 and LQKENI is the CDR2. The junction shows trimming of 3 bases on V and 3 bases on J, and the gene matches do not reach 5 bases of it. From its cysteine to its phenylalanine, the CDR3 spans 16 amino acids. Only the CDR3 DNA is retained, 48 bases long and in frame from the first base. The intended sense of this specimen's time point label: pretreatment peripheral blood. The cohort comprised 25 to 35 patients with locally advanced or metastatic urothelial carcinoma treated at Memorial Sloan Kettering on a trial protocol. Peripheral blood mononuclear cells were collected pretreatment and during treatment, with between 1 and 8 total time points obtained per patient. The Qiagen DNeasy Blood extraction kit was used to purify genomic DNA from total PBMCs and from tumor samples. PBMCs were collected pretreatment and during treatment, and were isolated and stored as previously described.

This receptor was identified in a woman in her sixties or seventies with urothelial cancer. Recombination joined TRBV18 with TRBJ2-4, with 10 central nucleotides matching TRBD2. Material: PBMCs, obtained around atezolizumab (anti-PD-L1) treatment. The nucleotides are TGTGCCAGCTCACCGAGCGGGGGGGTCGACAAAAACATTCAGTACTTC. Translated, this is CASSPSGGVDKNIQYF.